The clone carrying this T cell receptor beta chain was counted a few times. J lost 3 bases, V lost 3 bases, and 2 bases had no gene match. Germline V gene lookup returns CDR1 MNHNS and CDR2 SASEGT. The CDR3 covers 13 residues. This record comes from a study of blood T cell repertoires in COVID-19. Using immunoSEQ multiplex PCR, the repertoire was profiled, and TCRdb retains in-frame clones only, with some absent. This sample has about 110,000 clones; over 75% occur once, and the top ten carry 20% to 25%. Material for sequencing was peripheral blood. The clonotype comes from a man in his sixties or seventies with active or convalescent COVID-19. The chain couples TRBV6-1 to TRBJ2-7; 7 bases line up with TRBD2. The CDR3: CASSEREIYEQYF. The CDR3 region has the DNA TGTGCCAGCAGTGAGCGGGAGATCTACGAGCAGTACTTC.